This T cell receptor beta chain was identified during a study of blood T cells in healthy people across ages. Findings and limits, study-wide: In long-lived donors, naive CD4+ cell counts and diversity exceeded those of aged donors. Roughly linearly, TCR beta diversity per million T cells fell as age increased.

The use of a sample-barcoded 5' primer and a J-beta primer mix characterized a second PCR of roughly 6 to 11 cycles. Every single cDNA molecule received a tag from a template-switch adaptor with 12 random nucleotides. TCRdb reprocessed the 5' RACE reads via MiXCR and lists one record per CDR3 protein. The profile shows 1.5 million to 1.8 million distinct CDR3 sequences, roughly 43% of them singletons. This clonotype was recorded a few times. Its antigen is unidentified. This CDR3 has 13 amino acids. The ends lost 4 bases at V and 8 bases at J; junction bases unmatched: 8. Germline values: CDR1 SGDLS, CDR2 YYNGEE.

The sequenced material came from blood. This sequence was found in a woman aged 18-35 years in good health. The chain has TRBV9 and TRBJ1-2; 7 bases are a match to TRBD1. The CDR3 sequence: CASSRQGGAGYTF. Here the CDR3 DNA reads TGTGCCAGCAGCAGACAGGGAGGGGCCGGCTACACCTTC.